Included here is one T cell receptor (beta chain) sequence, with context. It lacks a known antigen. The junction departs from the called germline gene at one end, perhaps through a read error. This sample is part of a study of cytomegalovirus exposure and HLA in healthy donors (dated by TCRdb to 2016 to 2017). Some background on the complete study: According to an earlier analysis of several hundred of the donors, roughly 180 million T cells yielded 117 million unique TCR beta sequences and 276 Gb of sequence data. Donor age, sex, ethnicity and CMV serostatus were collected together with the repertoire data. Around 320 gigabases of sequencing data and tens of millions of unique TCR sequences were included in an early release covering several hundred HLA-typed donors. Typing coverage varied by locus: roughly 629-640 donors for A, B, C, DRB1 and DQB1; under 550 for DQA1; over 600 for DPA1; 450 to 480 for DPB1. Because of strong linkage in the cohort, a few DR-DQ haplotypes were treated as single units for association and clustering. To predict cytomegalovirus infection status, the study brought together high-throughput TCR immunosequencing, statistical association of individual TCRs with disease status, and machine learning. In addition to the first cohort of 666 subjects, a separate validation cohort of under 150 different subjects was used. Of the approximately 400 genotyped donors, approximately 80% were placed in the genetic ancestry cluster associated with self-reported Caucasian donors. The study profiled the T cell repertoires of under 850 subjects by immunosequencing and related them to cytomegalovirus serostatus. To study patterns of TCR occurrence, a later analysis re-analyzed previously published TCR beta repertoires from 666 donors and added high-resolution HLA genotyping. An earlier analysis of some 600 of the donors applied high-throughput TCR beta sequencing to assess whether each TCR beta V gene segment acted as functional or pseudogenic. A later genetic analysis took genome-wide SNP genotypes for 398 of the 666 donors and used that subset as a discovery cohort. The study aimed to test whether signatures of past pathogen exposure could be identified by cataloging public T cell receptors. HLA typing included class I and class II loci at four-digit resolution. All discovery cohort repertoires had been generated using a single sequencing platform. On average, over 200,000 unique TCR beta nucleotide sequences were sequenced per donor among 398 genotyped donors of the cohort, with 15% to 20% of those sequences being non-productive. Rather than drawing on any new phenotypic data, the later analysis identified candidate immune exposures from TCR beta sequences and the way those sequences occurred across donors. Results the study describes overall, beyond this receptor: In a later analysis, TCR association rates were found to vary across HLA loci, with the most associated TCRs seen for DRB1 alleles and the fewest for HLA-C alleles. A later analysis associated about 16,000 TCR beta sequences with specific HLA alleles at a false discovery rate of 0.05. The 87-base-pair reads could not distinguish some IMGT-functional V segments, including TRBV6-2 and TRBV6-3, so those segments were excluded. Three of the identified cytomegalovirus-associated TCR beta chains were confirmed in vitro to be specific for cytomegalovirus antigens. Across donors, most TCR sequences were observed very rarely, whereas some public TCRs were present in many individuals. A cluster of highly shared sequence variants was judged likely to be a technical artifact of the sequencing pipeline. Immune exposure information for the cohort was limited to CMV serostatus. HLA typing was unavailable for some donors at each locus, so association tests used only the typed subset. A further reported finding was that TCR beta sequences accurately predicted the HLA-A and HLA-B alleles for most subjects in the first cohort. Correlated functional status among segregating V segments might be attributable to linkage disequilibrium, but an unknown experimental factor could not be ruled out. Compared with the 666-donor mean, donors in an Asian-associated ancestry cluster had fewer N-insertions in productive TCRs, according to a later genetic analysis. Compared with equally common non-associated chains, HLA-associated TCR beta chains in a later analysis were more clonally expanded and had lower generation probabilities. When HLA alleles, especially DR and DQ, strongly co-occurred, attributing TCR associations to individual alleles was difficult. In a later analysis, several top co-occurrence clusters were reported to appear linked to parvovirus B19, influenza, CMV and Epstein-Barr virus. In this cohort, only TCR beta chains were sequenced, and detectable features were limited by the absence of alpha or paired-chain data. The earlier analysis of 587 of the donors excluded around 17 rarely observed V segments, including chromosome 9 orphons, because counts were too low. The authors suggested that the approach could potentially be generalized to other disease states and immunological phenotypes. The study listed 170 or so TCR beta chains as associated with cytomegalovirus. V-gene and J-gene trimming of TCR beta chains was associated with a missense DCLRE1C variant in a later genetic analysis, and the association was replicated in an independent cohort. Most CMV-associated TCR beta chains appeared to be HLA-restricted in a later analysis, and the HLA associations seemed to be driven largely by CMV exposure. Roughly uniform sequencing depth across donors was assumed in presence/absence analyses, although this assumption may not hold. Broadly in line with IMGT annotations, most TCR beta V segments showed up in productive rearrangements about 87% or about 30% of the time in an earlier analysis of approximately 640 of the donors. The classifier was reported to diagnose cytomegalovirus status with high specificity and sensitivity in both the original cohort and the validation cohort.

Library construction relied on the immunoSEQ multiplex PCR assay. A mixture of 60 forward primers for TCR Vbeta segments and 13 reverse primers for TCR Jbeta segments was used in the multiplex PCR. The CDR3 region of rearranged TCR beta genes was amplified from genomic DNA by a multiplex PCR assay. Amplified TCR beta libraries were sequenced as 87-base-pair reads on the Illumina HiSeq System. The original methods were these. A later analysis counted tens of millions of unique TCR beta chains across the 550 to 700 repertoires, and 10 million to 12 million of these chains were shared by at least two donors. A nearest-neighbor algorithm error-corrected the raw reads and collapsed the reads into unique sequences, merging closely related sequences to remove PCR and sequencing errors. V, D and J gene segments were assigned by aligning CDR3 sequences to IMGT reference sequences. For a sequence to be retained, a match of at least six nucleotides to both a V gene segment and a J gene segment was required. A rearrangement counted as productive if the CDR3 had no stop codons and remained in frame with V and J, and every other rearrangement counted as non-productive. Following IMGT convention, CDR3 was defined as the stretch from the second conserved V-encoded cysteine up to the conserved J-encoded phenylalanine. Sequences without an unambiguous match to a single V gene segment were excluded from the earlier analysis of about 600 of the donors. An earlier analysis of almost 600 of the donors classified V segments as functional when productive rearrangements were above 56.7% and as segregating when the standard deviation between donors was above 5%. A statistical classification framework was developed to diagnose cytomegalovirus status using the catalog of TCR beta chain sequences. In a later analysis, V and J genes were assigned by comparing TCR nucleotide sequences against IMGT/GENE-DB human TR gene sequences. The TCRdist pipeline was used in a later analysis to assign CDR3 sequences and most-parsimonious VDJ recombination scenarios. In a later analysis, every TCR beta chain was defined by the combination of its CDR3 amino acid sequence and its V-gene family, and reads without a unique V-gene family were dropped. In a later analysis, approximately 590 highly shared, low-generation-probability nucleotide sequences were removed to address suspected cross-contamination and a sequencing artifact. In a later analysis, a clonal expansion index for each public chain was calculated from normalized within-repertoire ranks of inferred template counts. Generation probabilities in a later analysis came from a VDJ recombination model fitted to out-of-frame rearrangements, and those results were checked against IGoR. In a later analysis, hypergeometric tests were used to score TCR-TCR, TCR-HLA and TCR-CMV co-occurrence, with a repertoire-size bias correction applied to TCR pairs. A later analysis estimated false discovery rates by permuting HLA or CMV assignments 20 times. In a later analysis, co-occurring TCRs were grouped with DBSCAN, and TCRdist sequence similarity was added when clustering was performed within HLA-allele-positive subsets. Repertoires with fewer than 30,000 or more than 120,000 public chains were left out of co-occurrence clustering, as were five repertoires with anomalous nucleotide sharing. TCRdb limited this immuneACCESS table to in-frame rearrangements with V and J called. A share of clones is missing; checked studies link under half to unresolved V genes, and the rest is unexplained. The V and J calls and the clone size are those of that table, but D and trimming were determined from the DNA. The sample has tens of thousands of clones on record, over 60% of them singletons. The top ten clonotypes cover around a fifth of the sample.

The CDR1 and CDR2 encoded by the germline V gene are MNHNS and SASEGT. From cysteine to phenylalanine, the CDR3 is 15 amino acids long. The CDR3 DNA has 45 bases and is translated from base 1. The cohort consisted of some 670 healthy bone marrow donors. All cohort members were sampled while nominally healthy, although unrecorded immune exposures were likely present. The donor was CMV seropositive and was included in the group of some 290 seropositive cohort members. Every donor gave a peripheral blood sample, and the peripheral blood mononuclear cells from that sample were used for TCR beta sequencing. The Qiagen DNeasy Blood Extraction Kit was used to extract genomic DNA from the blood cell samples.

The rearrangement joined TRBV6-1 to TRBJ1-1; TRBD1 lines up with 9 middle nucleotides. Sequencing input: PBMCs. This receptor was taken from a woman aged 50 to 65 in good health and CMV-seropositive. The CDR3 protein: CAISDWDRENTEAFF. In nucleotide form, the sequence is TGTGCCATCAGTGACTGGGACAGGGAGAACACTGAAGCTTTCTTT.